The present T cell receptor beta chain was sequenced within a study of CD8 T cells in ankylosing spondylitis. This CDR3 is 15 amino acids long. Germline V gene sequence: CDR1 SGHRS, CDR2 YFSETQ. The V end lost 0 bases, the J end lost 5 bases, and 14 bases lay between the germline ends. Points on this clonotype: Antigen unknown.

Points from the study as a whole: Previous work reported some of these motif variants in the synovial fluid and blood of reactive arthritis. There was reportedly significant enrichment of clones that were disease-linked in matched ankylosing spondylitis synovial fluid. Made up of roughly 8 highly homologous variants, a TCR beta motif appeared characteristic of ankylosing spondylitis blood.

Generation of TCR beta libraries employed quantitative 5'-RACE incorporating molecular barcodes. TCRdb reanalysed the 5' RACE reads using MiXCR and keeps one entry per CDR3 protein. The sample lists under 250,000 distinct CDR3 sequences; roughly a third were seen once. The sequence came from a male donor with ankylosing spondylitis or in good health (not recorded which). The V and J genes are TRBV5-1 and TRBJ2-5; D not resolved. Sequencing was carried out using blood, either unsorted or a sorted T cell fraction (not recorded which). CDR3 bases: TGCGCCAGCAGCTTGGGTCAGGTTGTAGGGGAGACCCAGTACTTC. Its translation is CASSLGQVVGETQYF.